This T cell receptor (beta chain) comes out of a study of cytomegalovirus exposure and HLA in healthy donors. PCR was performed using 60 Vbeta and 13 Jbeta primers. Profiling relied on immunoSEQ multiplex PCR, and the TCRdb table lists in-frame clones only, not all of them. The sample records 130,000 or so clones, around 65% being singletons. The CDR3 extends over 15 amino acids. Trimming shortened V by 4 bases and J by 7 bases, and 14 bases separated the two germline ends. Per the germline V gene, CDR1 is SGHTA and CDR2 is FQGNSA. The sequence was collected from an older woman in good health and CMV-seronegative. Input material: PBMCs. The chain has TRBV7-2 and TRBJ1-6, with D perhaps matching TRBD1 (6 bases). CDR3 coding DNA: TGTGCCAGCAGCTCCGCGGGGGCGGGGAATTCACCCCTCCACTTT. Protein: CASSSAGAGNSPLHF.